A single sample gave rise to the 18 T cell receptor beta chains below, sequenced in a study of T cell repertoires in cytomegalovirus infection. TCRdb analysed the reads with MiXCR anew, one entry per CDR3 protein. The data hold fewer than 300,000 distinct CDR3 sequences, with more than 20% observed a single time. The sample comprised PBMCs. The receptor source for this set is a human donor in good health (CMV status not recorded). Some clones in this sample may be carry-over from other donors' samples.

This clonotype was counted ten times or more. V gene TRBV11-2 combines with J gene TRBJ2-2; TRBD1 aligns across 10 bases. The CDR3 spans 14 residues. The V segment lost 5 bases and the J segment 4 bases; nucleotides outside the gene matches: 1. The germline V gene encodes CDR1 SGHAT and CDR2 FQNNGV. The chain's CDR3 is CASSRDRGTGELFF. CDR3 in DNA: TGTGCCAGCAGCCGGGACAGGGGCACCGGGGAGCTGTTTTTT. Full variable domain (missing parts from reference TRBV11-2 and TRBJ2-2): EAGVAQSPRYKIIEKRQSVAFWCNPISGHATLYWYQQILGQGPKLLIQFQNNGVVDDSQLPKDRFSAERLKGVDSTLKIQPAKLEDSAVYLCASSRDRGTGELFFGEGSRLTVL.

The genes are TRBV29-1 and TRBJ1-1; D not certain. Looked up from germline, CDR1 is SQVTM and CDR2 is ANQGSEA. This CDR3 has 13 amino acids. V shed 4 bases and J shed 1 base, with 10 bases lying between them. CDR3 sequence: CSVGSRQNTEAFF. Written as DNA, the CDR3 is TGCAGCGTTGGGTCCAGACAGAACACTGAAGCTTTCTTT. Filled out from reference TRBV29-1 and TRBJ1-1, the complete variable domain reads SAVISQKPSRDICQRGTSLTIQCQVDSQVTMMFWYRQQPGQSLTLIATANQGSEATYESGFVIDKFPISRPNLTFSTLTVSNMSPEDSSIYLCSVGSRQNTEAFFGQGTRLTVV.

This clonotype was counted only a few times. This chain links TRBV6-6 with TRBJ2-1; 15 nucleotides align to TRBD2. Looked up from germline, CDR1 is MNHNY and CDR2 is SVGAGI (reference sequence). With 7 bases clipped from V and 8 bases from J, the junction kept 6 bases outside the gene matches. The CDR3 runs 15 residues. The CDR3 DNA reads TGTGCCAGCACCTCGGGACTAGCGGGGGGAGATGAGCAGTTCTTC. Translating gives CASTSGLAGGDEQFF.

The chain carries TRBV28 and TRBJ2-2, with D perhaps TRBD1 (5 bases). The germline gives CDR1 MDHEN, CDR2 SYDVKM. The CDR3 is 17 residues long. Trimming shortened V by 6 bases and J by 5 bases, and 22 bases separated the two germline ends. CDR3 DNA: TGTGCCAGCAGCCCCGGGCCCCACAAGGGGCGGACCGGGGAGCTGTTTTTT. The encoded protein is CASSPGPHKGRTGELFF.

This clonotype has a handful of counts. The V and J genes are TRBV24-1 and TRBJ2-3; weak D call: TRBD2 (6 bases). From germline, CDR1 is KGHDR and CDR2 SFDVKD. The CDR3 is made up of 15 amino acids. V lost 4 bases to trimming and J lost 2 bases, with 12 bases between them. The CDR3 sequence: CATSDPGTPTDTQYF. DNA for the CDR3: TGTGCCACCAGTGACCCTGGGACTCCCACAGATACGCAGTATTTT.

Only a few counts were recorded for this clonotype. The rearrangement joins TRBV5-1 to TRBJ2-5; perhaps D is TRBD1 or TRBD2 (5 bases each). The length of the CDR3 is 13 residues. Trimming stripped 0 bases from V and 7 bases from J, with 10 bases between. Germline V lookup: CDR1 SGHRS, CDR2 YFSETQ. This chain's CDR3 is CASSLGDGRTQYF. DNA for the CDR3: TGCGCCAGCAGCTTGGGGGACGGGCGGACCCAGTACTTC. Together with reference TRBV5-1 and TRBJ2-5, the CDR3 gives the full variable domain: KAGVTQTPRYLIKTRGQQVTLSCSPISGHRSVSWYQQTPGQGLQFLFEYFSETQRNKGNFPGRFSGRQFSNSRSEMNVSTLELGDSALYLCASSLGDGRTQYFGPGTRLLVL.

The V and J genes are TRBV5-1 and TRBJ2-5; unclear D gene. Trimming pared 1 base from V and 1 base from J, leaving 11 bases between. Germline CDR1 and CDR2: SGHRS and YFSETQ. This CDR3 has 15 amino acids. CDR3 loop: CASSLINGPQETQYF. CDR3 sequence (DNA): TGCGCCAGCAGCTTGATCAACGGGCCCCAAGAGACCCAGTACTTC. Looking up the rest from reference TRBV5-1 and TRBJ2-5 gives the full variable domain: KAGVTQTPRYLIKTRGQQVTLSCSPISGHRSVSWYQQTPGQGLQFLFEYFSETQRNKGNFPGRFSGRQFSNSRSEMNVSTLELGDSALYLCASSLINGPQETQYFGPGTRLLVL.

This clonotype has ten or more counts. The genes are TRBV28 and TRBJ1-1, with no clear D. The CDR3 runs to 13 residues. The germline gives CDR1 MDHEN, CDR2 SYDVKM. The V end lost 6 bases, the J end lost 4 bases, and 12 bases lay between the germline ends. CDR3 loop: CASSLRGGTEAFF. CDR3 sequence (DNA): TGTGCCAGCAGCTTGCGGGGTGGCACTGAAGCTTTCTTT.

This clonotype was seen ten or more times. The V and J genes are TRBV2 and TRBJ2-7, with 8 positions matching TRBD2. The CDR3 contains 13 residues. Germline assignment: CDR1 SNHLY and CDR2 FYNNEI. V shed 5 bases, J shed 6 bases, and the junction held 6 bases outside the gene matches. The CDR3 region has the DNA TGTGCCAGCAGTCGCGGGGGGCTCGTCGAGCAGTACTTC. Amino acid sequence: CASSRGGLVEQYF.

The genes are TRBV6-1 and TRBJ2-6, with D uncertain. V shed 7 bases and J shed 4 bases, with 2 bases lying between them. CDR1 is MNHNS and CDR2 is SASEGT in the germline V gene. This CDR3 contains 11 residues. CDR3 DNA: TGTGCCAGCACCGGGGCCAACGTCCTGACTTTC. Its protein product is CASTGANVLTF.

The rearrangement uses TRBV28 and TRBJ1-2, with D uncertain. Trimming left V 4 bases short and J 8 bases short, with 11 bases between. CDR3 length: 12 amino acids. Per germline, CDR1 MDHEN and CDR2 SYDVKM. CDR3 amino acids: CASSSPPGGYTF. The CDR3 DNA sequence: TGTGCCAGCAGTTCACCCCCGGGCGGCTACACCTTC.

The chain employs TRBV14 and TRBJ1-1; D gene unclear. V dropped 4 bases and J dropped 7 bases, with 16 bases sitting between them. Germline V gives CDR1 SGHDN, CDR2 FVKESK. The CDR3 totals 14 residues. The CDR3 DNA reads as TGTGCCAGCAGCCCCCGGCGCAGGACGGGTGAAGCTTTCTTT. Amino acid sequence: CASSPRRRTGEAFF.

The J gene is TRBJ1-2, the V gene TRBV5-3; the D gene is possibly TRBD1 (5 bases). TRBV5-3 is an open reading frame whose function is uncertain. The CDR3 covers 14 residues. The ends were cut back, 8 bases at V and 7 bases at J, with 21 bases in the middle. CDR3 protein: CASSTAQGGFGYTF. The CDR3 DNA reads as TGTGCCAGCAGCACTGCTCAGGGAGGGTTTGGCTACACCTTC.

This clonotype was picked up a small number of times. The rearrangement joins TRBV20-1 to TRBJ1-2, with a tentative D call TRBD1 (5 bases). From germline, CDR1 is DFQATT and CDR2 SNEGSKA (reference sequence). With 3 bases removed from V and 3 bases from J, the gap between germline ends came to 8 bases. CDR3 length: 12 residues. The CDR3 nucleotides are TGCAGTGCTAGCGAGGGGTACTATGGCTACACCTTC. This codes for CSASEGYYGYTF.

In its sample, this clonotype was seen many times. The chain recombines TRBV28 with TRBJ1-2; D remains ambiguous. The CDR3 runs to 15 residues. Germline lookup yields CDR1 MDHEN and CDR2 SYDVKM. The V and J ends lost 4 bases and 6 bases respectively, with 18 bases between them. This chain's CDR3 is CASSSSAGRRNGYTF. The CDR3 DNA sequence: TGTGCCAGCAGTTCCTCGGCGGGGAGGCGGAATGGCTACACCTTC.

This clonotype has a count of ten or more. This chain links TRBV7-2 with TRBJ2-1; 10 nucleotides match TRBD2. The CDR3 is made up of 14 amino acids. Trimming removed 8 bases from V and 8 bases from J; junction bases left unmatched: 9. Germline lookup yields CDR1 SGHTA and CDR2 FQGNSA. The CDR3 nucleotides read TGTGCCAGCCTCAGCGGGAGGGGGAGCGATGAGCAGTTCTTC. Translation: CASLSGRGSDEQFF.

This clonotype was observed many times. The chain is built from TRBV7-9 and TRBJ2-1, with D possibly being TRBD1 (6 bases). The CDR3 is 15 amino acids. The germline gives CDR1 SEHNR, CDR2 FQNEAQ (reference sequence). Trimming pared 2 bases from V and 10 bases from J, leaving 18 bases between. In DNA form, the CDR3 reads TGTGCCAGCAGCTTAATCGGGACAACCTACAGGGAGCAGTTCTTC. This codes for CASSLIGTTYREQFF.

The CDR3 DNA reads as TGTGCCAGCAGCGTGCTGGGAGAGAATGAGCAGTTCTTC. Translated: CASSVLGENEQFF. The chain recombines TRBV9 with TRBJ2-1; tentatively, D is TRBD2 (5 bases). The CDR3 spans 13 residues. Trimming shortened V by 2 bases and J by 7 bases, and 10 bases separated the two germline ends. The germline gives CDR1 SGDLS, CDR2 YYNGEE.